Each of the 24 T cell receptor beta chains below was sequenced from the same sample in a study of cytomegalovirus exposure and HLA in healthy donors. PCR amplification relied on 60 Vbeta primers (plus 13 Jbeta primers). Here immunoSEQ multiplex PCR was the method, and the copy in TCRdb shows in-frame clones only, minus some. The repertoire holds about 130,000 clones, with approximately 80% as singletons. The source material was PBMCs. The origin of the receptors is a male donor in good health and CMV-seropositive.

This clone was recorded a few times. This sequence joins TRBV11-2 and TRBJ2-7; the match to TRBD1 covers 8 bases. CDR1 and CDR2 (germline): SGHAT, FQNNGV. The ends lost 5 bases at V and 5 bases at J; junction bases unmatched: 14. This CDR3 contains 16 residues. CDR3: CASSPGQEWFQDEQYF. The CDR3 DNA reads TGTGCCAGCAGCCCGGGACAGGAATGGTTTCAAGACGAGCAGTACTTC.

As to this clone: At one end the junction does not follow the germline gene, possibly because of a read error. This chain links TRBV7-3 with TRBJ2-1; 11 bases are a match to TRBD2. The CDR3 has 14 residues. Germline V gene sequence: CDR1 SGHTA, CDR2 FQGTGA. The CDR3 sequence is CAGRETSGTDEQFF. CDR3 in DNA: TGTGCCGGCAGGGAGACTAGCGGGACGGATGAGCAGTTCTTC.

The chain carries TRBV11-3 and TRBJ2-3, with a possible D match to TRBD1 (6 bases). V was pared by 0 bases and J by 0 bases, with 10 bases between. Germline V gene sequence: CDR1 SGHNT, CDR2 YENEEA. The CDR3 loop spans 16 amino acids. CDR3 residues: CASSLDGGGSTDTQYF. As DNA, the CDR3 is TGTGCCAGCAGCTTAGATGGGGGCGGTAGCACAGATACGCAGTATTTT.

V is TRBV19 and J is TRBJ1-1; TRBD1 might be the D (6 bases). Germline V gene data show CDR1 as LNHDA and CDR2 as SQIVND (reference sequence). V lost 0 bases and J 6 bases, leaving 17 bases between the germline ends. The CDR3 has 16 residues. DNA for the CDR3: TGTGCCAGTAGTATAGACGCTTACAGGGTGCGGGCTGAAGCTTTCTTT. It yields the protein CASSIDAYRVRAEAFF.

V is TRBV30 and J is TRBJ2-2, with no clear D. The V gene lost 3 bases and the J gene lost 6 bases, with 11 bases spanning the gap. In germline, CDR1 is GTSNPN, CDR2 SVGIG (reference sequence). The length of the CDR3 is 13 residues. This chain's CDR3 is CAWSVTPSGELFF. CDR3 sequence (DNA): TGTGCCTGGAGCGTAACACCCTCCGGGGAGCTGTTTTTT.

The V gene is TRBV7-3, the J gene TRBJ2-1, with a possible D match to TRBD1 (6 bases). The CDR3 length is 14 residues. V dropped 3 bases and J dropped 6 bases, with 12 bases sitting between them. Germline assignment: CDR1 SGHTA and CDR2 FQGTGA. CDR3 in DNA: TGTGCCAGCAGCTTCGCAGGGGAAACCAATGAGCAGTTCTTC. This codes for CASSFAGETNEQFF.

This clone was counted a few times. V and J are TRBV7-9 and TRBJ2-3, with 9 bases matching TRBD2. Germline V CDR1 and CDR2: SEHNR, FQNEAQ (reference sequence). V shed 1 base, J shed 6 bases, and the junction held 8 bases outside the gene matches. The CDR3 spans 16 residues. CDR3 loop: CASSLVGGRVGDTQYF. The DNA of the CDR3 is TGTGCCAGCAGCTTAGTTGGCGGGAGGGTAGGGGATACGCAGTATTTT.

The chain combines TRBV9 with TRBJ1-4, with D perhaps matching TRBD1 (6 bases). The ends were cut back, 4 bases at V and 7 bases at J, with 17 bases in the middle. CDR1 SGDLS and CDR2 YYNGEE come from the germline V gene. This CDR3 is 15 amino acids long. CDR3 sequence (DNA): TGTGCCAGCAGCTCCGCGGACAGAGGGAGTGAAAAACTGTTTTTT. Translating gives CASSSADRGSEKLFF.

Regarding this clone: The sample holds other DNA sequences that translate to the same CDR3. The V gene is TRBV9, the J gene TRBJ1-4; D ambiguous. V lost 0 bases, J lost 5 bases, and 8 bases lay in between. The CDR3 totals 14 residues. Germline V gene sequence: CDR1 SGDLS, CDR2 YYNGEE. Here the CDR3 DNA reads TGTGCCAGCAGCGTAGGTACAGCAAATGAAAAACTGTTTTTT. This sequence encodes CASSVGTANEKLFF.

V usage is TRBV2 and J usage is TRBJ2-7; D is possibly TRBD2 (6 bases). CDR3 length: 13 residues. From germline, CDR1 is SNHLY and CDR2 FYNNEI. V gave up 7 bases and J gave up 3 bases, with 13 bases separating them. CDR3 residues: CASMDGSNYEQYF. The CDR3 region has the DNA TGTGCCAGCATGGACGGGAGTAACTACGAGCAGTACTTC.

The J gene is TRBJ2-5, the V gene TRBV25-1; a possible D gene is TRBD1 (5 bases). Germline V CDR1 and CDR2: MGHDK, SYGVNS. V lost 1 base and J lost 1, with 7 bases in between. The CDR3 contains 14 residues. The CDR3 loop is CASSEFRAQETQYF. DNA for the CDR3: TGTGCCAGCAGTGAATTCAGGGCCCAAGAGACCCAGTACTTC.

The gene calls are TRBV19 and TRBJ1-3; D is possibly TRBD1 (5 bases). With 7 bases removed from V and 6 bases from J, the gap between germline ends came to 28 bases. This CDR3 region has 18 residues. Germline V gene sequence: CDR1 LNHDA, CDR2 SQIVND (reference sequence). The chain's CDR3 is CASKGTGGQVSLLNTIYF. DNA for the CDR3: TGTGCCAGTAAGGGGACCGGGGGTCAAGTCTCCCTTCTAAACACCATATATTTT.

This chain joins TRBV19 and TRBJ2-1, with D uncertain. CDR1 and CDR2 from the germline V gene are LNHDA and SQIVND (reference sequence). This CDR3 spans 12 amino acids. The V gene lost 7 bases and the J gene lost 0 bases, with 4 bases spanning the gap. CDR3 sequence: CASISSYNEQFF. In DNA form, the CDR3 reads TGTGCCAGTATTAGCTCCTACAATGAGCAGTTCTTC.

This clone was recorded once. The chain has TRBV5-4 and TRBJ2-5; 8 bases are a match to TRBD1. CDR3 length: 15 residues. CDR1 and CDR2 from the germline V gene are SGHNT and YYREEE (reference sequence). V lost 0 bases to trimming and J lost 2 bases; unmatched junction nucleotides: 3. In DNA form, the CDR3 reads TGTGCCAGCAGCTTGGTGCGGACAGGGCAAGAGACCCAGTACTTC. It yields the protein CASSLVRTGQETQYF. Full variable domain (remainder filled in from reference TRBV5-4 and TRBJ2-5): ETGVTQSPTHLIKTRGQQVTLRCSSQSGHNTVSWYQQALGQGPQFIFQYYREEENGRGNFPPRFSGLQFPNYSSELNVNALELDDSALYLCASSLVRTGQETQYFGPGTRLLVL.

The chain has TRBV29-1 and TRBJ2-1, with 7 bases fitting TRBD1. The CDR3 totals 13 residues. CDR1 is SQVTM, CDR2 ANQGSEA, per germline. Trimming took 3 bases from V and 7 from J; bases not matched to a gene: 6. The CDR3, as DNA: TGCAGCGTTGATTGGACAGGAGAGAATGAGCAGTTCTTC. Its protein is CSVDWTGENEQFF.

V usage is TRBV5-6 and J usage is TRBJ1-1, with a tentative D call TRBD1 (5 bases). V dropped 5 bases and J dropped 4 bases, with 12 bases sitting between them. This CDR3 has 13 amino acids. In germline, CDR1 is SGHDT, CDR2 YYEEEE. CDR3 DNA sequence: TGTGCCAGCAGACGTACCAGGGCCACTGAAGCTTTCTTT. Amino acid sequence: CASRRTRATEAFF.

The V gene is TRBV10-3, the J gene TRBJ2-3; maybe TRBD2 (6 bases). V was pared by 6 bases and J by 2 bases, with 12 bases between. CDR1 ENHRY and CDR2 SYGVKD come from the germline V gene. This CDR3 comprises 14 residues. As DNA, the CDR3 is TGTGCCATCAGGGGACTTCTACCCACAGATACGCAGTATTTT. It encodes CAIRGLLPTDTQYF.

This rearrangement joins TRBV12-2 to TRBJ2-5; the D call in the table, TRBD2, was not verified against the DNA. The J call is in doubt because the DNA end fits TRBJ2-7 better. TRBV12-2 is an annotated pseudogene. The CDR3 consists of 16 residues. As DNA, the CDR3 is TGTGCAAGTCGCCTCAGACTAGCGGGAGAACCCTACGAGCAGTACTTC. Amino acid sequence: CASRLRLAGEPYEQYF.

Turning to this clone: The identical CDR3 is also encoded by other nucleotide sequences in the sample. The rearrangement joins TRBV4-3 to TRBJ2-7; 7 bases fit TRBD2. V lost 1 base, J lost 0 bases, and 0 bases stayed unmatched. This CDR3 spans 14 amino acids. CDR1 LGHNA and CDR2 YSLEER come from the germline V gene. The CDR3 DNA reads as TGCGCCAGCAGCCAAGGGGGGGGCTCCTACGAGCAGTACTTC. This encodes CASSQGGGSYEQYF.

This sequence joins TRBV28 and TRBJ2-1, with D perhaps matching TRBD2 (5 bases). V was clipped by 3 bases and J by 7 bases, with 10 bases between them. Looked up from germline, CDR1 is MDHEN and CDR2 is SYDVKM. The CDR3 contains 13 residues. DNA of the CDR3: TGTGCCAGCAGTTTTGGGGAGCCGAATGAGCAGTTCTTC. Translated: CASSFGEPNEQFF. The full variable domain, rest sourced from reference TRBV28 and TRBJ2-1, is DVKVTQSSRYLVKRTGEKVFLECVQDMDHENMFWYRQDPGLGLRLIYFSYDVKMKEKGDIPEGYSVSREKKERFSLILESASTNQTSMYLCASSFGEPNEQFFGPGTRLTVL.

The J gene is TRBJ1-5, the V gene TRBV29-1, with 7 bases matching TRBD1. CDR1 is SQVTM, CDR2 ANQGSEA, per germline. The CDR3 runs 13 residues. V lost 6 bases to trimming and J lost 5 bases; unmatched junction nucleotides: 7. CDR3 DNA sequence: TGCAGCGTACGACAGGGATGGGATCAGCCCCAGCATTTT. This sequence encodes CSVRQGWDQPQHF.

This clone was observed once. This chain joins TRBV5-1 and TRBJ1-2; D might be TRBD1 (6 bases). Trimming shortened V by 4 bases and J by 2 bases, and 9 bases separated the two germline ends. CDR3 length: 13 residues. The germline gives CDR1 SGHRS, CDR2 YFSETQ. CDR3 in amino acids: CASSMDRNYGYTF. The CDR3 DNA follows: TGCGCCAGCAGCATGGACAGAAACTATGGCTACACCTTC.

V is TRBV5-1 and J is TRBJ1-1, with D unclear. Germline CDR1 is SGHRS and CDR2 is YFSETQ. The CDR3 loop spans 13 amino acids. V was pared by 10 bases and J by 3 bases, with 16 bases between. In DNA, the CDR3 is TGCGCCCGACTCGGGGTAGAGGACACTGAAGCTTTCTTT. It translates to CARLGVEDTEAFF.

This rearrangement joins TRBV7-9 to TRBJ1-5; no definite D call. Germline V gives CDR1 SEHNR, CDR2 FQNEAQ (reference sequence). CDR3 length: 14 residues. V shed 10 bases and J shed 5 bases, with 18 bases lying between them. Written as DNA, the CDR3 is TGTGCCATGCAGAGCGACGGAGGTCATCAGCCCCAGCATTTT. Protein: CAMQSDGGHQPQHF.